This passage covers 23 T cell receptor beta chains from one sample sequenced in a study of blood T cell repertoires in COVID-19. Profiling relied on immunoSEQ multiplex PCR, and the TCRdb table lists in-frame clones only, not all of them. The profile shows around 52,000 clones, approximately 82% of them singletons. The sequencing sample was made of peripheral blood. The receptors derive from a human donor in a cohort sampled during active COVID-19.

The sample holds a few counts of this clone. V and J are TRBV6-5 and TRBJ2-6; no reliable D call. The CDR3 extends over 16 amino acids. CDR1 and CDR2 (germline): MNHEY, SVGAGI. V lost 2 bases and J 0 bases, leaving 8 bases between the germline ends. This CDR3 reads CASSYGPSSGANVLTF. In DNA, the CDR3 is TGTGCCAGCAGTTACGGGCCGTCCTCTGGGGCCAACGTCCTGACTTTC.

This chain connects TRBV5-1 to TRBJ1-2; tentative D call: TRBD1 (5 bases). The ends were cut back, 3 bases at V and 7 bases at J, with 13 bases in the middle. The CDR3 runs 13 residues. The germline CDR1 and CDR2 sequences are SGHRS and YFSETQ. The CDR3 sequence is CASSWGELSGYTF. Written as DNA, the CDR3 is TGCGCCAGCAGCTGGGGGGAACTGAGTGGCTACACCTTC.

The rearrangement links TRBV19 to TRBJ1-6, with 7 positions matching TRBD1. The CDR3 is made up of 15 amino acids. Germline trimming cut 4 bases from V and 7 bases from J; bases unmatched to any gene: 7. Germline CDR1 LNHDA, CDR2 SQIVND (reference sequence). As DNA, the CDR3 is TGTGCCAGTAGTAGAGGGACAGCCCCGAATTCACCCCTCCACTTT. Residues: CASSRGTAPNSPLHF.

This rearrangement joins TRBV6-5 to TRBJ1-1; TRBD1 agrees at 8 bases. The CDR3 covers 15 residues. Germline CDR1 and CDR2: MNHEY and SVGAGI. J was trimmed by 7 bases and V by 5 bases; bases with no gene match: 12. The chain's CDR3 is CASSPTSTGAGEAFF. The CDR3 nucleotides read TGTGCCAGCAGTCCAACCTCGACAGGGGCGGGTGAAGCTTTCTTT.

This CDR3 reads CASTLDRVYGYTF. The CDR3, as DNA: TGTGCCAGCACACTCGACAGAGTCTATGGCTACACCTTC. This chain connects TRBV5-4 to TRBJ1-2; maybe TRBD1 (5 bases). V gave up 6 bases and J gave up 4 bases, with 13 bases separating them. Germline CDR1 is SGHNT and CDR2 is YYREEE (reference sequence). The CDR3 spans 13 residues.

This chain joins TRBV3-1 (or the pseudogene TRBV3-2) and TRBJ2-3, with 15 bases fitting TRBD2. V shed 3 bases and J 5 bases; nucleotides not matched to a gene: 6. The CDR3 loop spans 17 amino acids. The V gene's germline CDR1 is LGHDT and CDR2 YNNKEL (reference sequence). The CDR3, as DNA: TGTGCCAGCAGCCAGGGGACTAGCGGGGGGCCGGGAGATACGCAGTATTTT. Encoded protein: CASSQGTSGGPGDTQYF.

V and J are TRBV7-9 and TRBJ2-7; D is undetermined. The germline V gene encodes CDR1 SEHNR and CDR2 FQNEAQ (reference sequence). Trimming left V 0 bases short and J 2 bases short, with 11 bases between. The length of the CDR3 is 15 residues. CDR3 in amino acids: CASSLADNPAYEQYF. The CDR3, as DNA: TGTGCCAGCAGCTTAGCTGACAACCCGGCCTACGAGCAGTACTTC. The full variable domain, its missing parts supplied by reference TRBV7-9 and TRBJ2-7, is DTGVSQNPRHKITKRGQNVTFRCDPISEHNRLYWYRQTLGQGPEFLTYFQNEAQLEKSRLLSDRFSAERPKGSFSTLEIQRTEQGDSAMYLCASSLADNPAYEQYFGPGTRLTVT.

This chain uses TRBV30 with TRBJ1-5; possibly TRBD1 for D (5 bases). The CDR3 has 14 amino acids. CDR1 GTSNPN and CDR2 SVGIG come from the germline V gene (reference sequence). Trimming removed 1 base at V and 5 bases at J, with 12 bases between. CDR3 sequence reads: CAWSGLGGYQPQHF. As DNA, the CDR3 is TGTGCCTGGAGTGGACTCGGGGGTTATCAGCCCCAGCATTTT.

This sequence joins TRBV7-9 and TRBJ2-5, with D hard to call. Germline loops: CDR1 SEHNR, CDR2 FQNEAQ (reference sequence). The V end was cut by 6 bases, the J end by 2 bases, with 13 bases between. The CDR3 sequence is 14 residues long. The CDR3 nucleotides read TGTGCCAGCAGTCACAACAGTATTCAAGAGACCCAGTACTTC. Its protein product is CASSHNSIQETQYF.

This clone was observed a few times. This chain connects TRBV10-2 to TRBJ1-5; D unresolved. This CDR3 contains 13 residues. With 6 bases removed from V and 7 bases from J, the gap between germline ends came to 13 bases. Germline CDR1 is WSHSY and CDR2 is SAAADI. CDR3 in DNA: TGCGCCAGCAGACAAGTACCGGGACAGCCCCAGCATTTT. Encoded protein: CASRQVPGQPQHF.

The V gene is TRBV29-1, the J gene TRBJ2-7; D might be TRBD2 (5 bases). Trimming cost V 8 bases and J 3 bases, with 17 bases left between them. CDR3 length equals 13 residues. In germline, CDR1 is SQVTM, CDR2 ANQGSEA. CDR3 loop: CSSRGPEGYEQYF. CDR3 DNA sequence: TGCAGCTCTAGAGGCCCTGAGGGCTACGAGCAGTACTTC.

This rearrangement joins TRBV29-1 to TRBJ1-5, with TRBD1 as a possible D gene (5 bases). Trimming took 5 bases from V and 6 from J, leaving 5 bases between them. This CDR3 is 10 amino acids long. The V gene's germline CDR1 is SQVTM and CDR2 ANQGSEA. The CDR3 spells CSVRGQPQHF. The CDR3 nucleotides are TGCAGCGTTAGGGGTCAGCCCCAGCATTTT.

This clone was recorded only once. The gene calls are TRBV11-2 and TRBJ2-5, with a tentative D call TRBD2 (5 bases). The CDR3 is made up of 15 amino acids. CDR1 and CDR2 from the germline V gene are SGHAT and FQNNGV. Trimming pared 5 bases from V and 3 bases from J, leaving 16 bases between. For the CDR3, the DNA is TGTGCCAGCAGCCATCGGGGTTTCGGAGAAGAGACCCAGTACTTC. It is translated as CASSHRGFGEETQYF.

This rearrangement joins TRBV9 to TRBJ2-3; 7 nucleotides align to TRBD1. CDR3 size: 15 residues. V shed 4 bases, J shed 2 bases, and the junction held 7 bases outside the gene matches. Germline CDR1 and CDR2: SGDLS and YYNGEE. DNA for the CDR3: TGTGCCAGCAGCCTCCAGGGACAGACCACAGATACGCAGTATTTT. It translates to CASSLQGQTTDTQYF. Filled out from reference TRBV9 and TRBJ2-3, the complete variable domain reads DSGVTQTPKHLITATGQRVTLRCSPRSGDLSVYWYQQSLDQGLQFLIQYYNGEERAKGNILERFSAQQFPDLHSELNLSSLELGDSALYFCASSLQGQTTDTQYFGPGTRLTVL.

The chain has TRBV19 and TRBJ2-2; 7 bases fit TRBD2. This CDR3 contains 17 residues. The ends lost 6 bases at V and 3 bases at J; junction bases unmatched: 13. Germline V lookup: CDR1 LNHDA, CDR2 SQIVND (reference sequence). The chain's CDR3 is CASRKGSGGGYTGELFF. The CDR3 nucleotides read TGTGCCAGTAGGAAAGGTTCTGGGGGAGGGTACACCGGGGAGCTGTTTTTT.

This chain connects TRBV4-1 to TRBJ2-1, with D possibly being TRBD2 (6 bases). The ends were cut back, 1 base at V and 7 bases at J, with 17 bases in the middle. The CDR3 has 16 residues. The V gene's germline CDR1 is MGHRA and CDR2 YSYEKL. CDR3 residues: CASSQVLLARRNEQFF. The CDR3 DNA reads TGCGCCAGCAGCCAAGTTTTACTAGCTCGAAGGAATGAGCAGTTCTTC.

The J gene is TRBJ1-3, the V gene TRBV9; the D is unclear. Trimming removed 3 bases from V and 0 bases from J, with 19 bases in between. Germline lookup yields CDR1 SGDLS and CDR2 YYNGEE. The CDR3 has 18 residues. For the CDR3, the DNA is TGTGCCAGCAGCGATCAAGTTTCCGGGGTCCTCTCTGGAAACACCATATATTTT. It encodes CASSDQVSGVLSGNTIYF.

The rearrangement links TRBV30 to TRBJ2-3; 7 bases agree with TRBD2. V shed 3 bases, J shed 0 bases, and the junction held 6 bases outside the gene matches. Germline CDR1 and CDR2: GTSNPN and SVGIG (reference sequence). The CDR3 contains 15 residues. CDR3 amino acids: CAWRGGTFSTDTQYF. The CDR3 region has the DNA TGTGCCTGGAGGGGGGGGACCTTTAGCACAGATACGCAGTATTTT.

V is TRBV3-1 (or the pseudogene TRBV3-2) and J is TRBJ2-5; 10 nucleotides line up with TRBD2. Per germline, CDR1 LGHDT and CDR2 YNNKEL (reference sequence). V lost 2 bases and J lost 4; bases outside the gene matches: 1. The CDR3 loop spans 14 amino acids. This CDR3 is CASSQWTSGETQYF. In DNA, the CDR3 is TGTGCCAGCAGCCAATGGACTAGCGGAGAGACCCAGTACTTC.

This clone was seen only once. One end of the junction varies from germline; a read error may be responsible. This chain links TRBV11-2 with TRBJ1-3; D is uncertain. This CDR3 is built from 11 residues. Germline V CDR1 and CDR2: SGHAT, FQNNGV. DNA of the CDR3: TGTGCCAGCAGCTTATACCCTTCTGTGAGCTTT. It translates to CASSLYPSVSF.

V gene TRBV6-5 combines with J gene TRBJ1-5; 9 nucleotides line up with TRBD1. The V and J ends lost 10 bases and 4 bases, in that order; junction bases with no gene match: 2. The length of the CDR3 is 12 residues. The germline V gene has CDR1 MNHEY and CDR2 SVGAGI. CDR3 in amino acids: CATGQGNQPQHF. As DNA, the CDR3 is TGTGCCACGGGACAGGGAAATCAGCCCCAGCATTTT.

The chain joins TRBV11-2 to TRBJ2-3; 7 positions agree with TRBD2. CDR3 length equals 18 residues. CDR1 SGHAT and CDR2 FQNNGV come from the germline V gene. J was trimmed by 0 bases and V by 6 bases; bases with no gene match: 15. The CDR3: CASRQNRHLSGSTDTQYF. CDR3 sequence (DNA): TGTGCCAGCAGGCAGAACCGCCACCTTAGCGGGAGCACAGATACGCAGTATTTT.

This rearrangement joins TRBV6-5 to TRBJ1-1; unclear D gene. The germline V gene has CDR1 MNHEY and CDR2 SVGAGI. The ends were cut back, 7 bases at V and 7 bases at J, with 19 bases in the middle. The CDR3 is 14 amino acids. In DNA, the CDR3 is TGTGCCAGCAACAAGTATCTGATTCGAGGTGAAGCTTTCTTT. Translated: CASNKYLIRGEAFF.